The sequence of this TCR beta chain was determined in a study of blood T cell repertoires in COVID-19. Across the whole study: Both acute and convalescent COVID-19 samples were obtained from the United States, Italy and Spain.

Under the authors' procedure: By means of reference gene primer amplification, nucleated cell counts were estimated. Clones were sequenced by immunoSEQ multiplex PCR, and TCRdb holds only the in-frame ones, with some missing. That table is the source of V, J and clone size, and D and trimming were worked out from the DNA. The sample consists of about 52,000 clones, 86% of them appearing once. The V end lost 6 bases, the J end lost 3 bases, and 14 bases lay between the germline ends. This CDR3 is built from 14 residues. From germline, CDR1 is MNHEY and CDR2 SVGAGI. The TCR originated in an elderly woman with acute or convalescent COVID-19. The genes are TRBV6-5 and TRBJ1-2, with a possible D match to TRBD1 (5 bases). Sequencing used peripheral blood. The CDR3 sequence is CASSPGGVDYGYTF. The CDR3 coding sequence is TGTGCCAGCAGCCCCGGGGGGGTTGACTATGGCTACACCTTC.